This T cell receptor (beta chain) appears in the sequencing data of a study of shared clonotypes between healthy human individuals. Within Nashville, Tennessee resided all donors, each a Caucasian adult. Negatively enriched CD4+ T cells were divided by CD45RA into naive and memory. Study results and limitations: Rarefaction analysis demonstrated incomplete sorted-subset sequencing notwithstanding large depth. Generation probabilities of non-shared clonotypes were lower (relative to those shared by all four donors).

This clone appeared a single time. Antigen specificity is unknown. Germline-derived CDR1 and CDR2 are MNHEY and SVGAGI. Trimming took 5 bases from V and 6 from J, leaving 10 bases between them. The CDR3 is 12 amino acids. The assay was immunoSEQ multiplex PCR, and TCRdb's table has in-frame clones only and misses some. The profile covers 2,500,000 or so clones, with approximately 92% appearing a single time and over 0.12% taken by the ten largest. The sample taken for sequencing was naive CD4+ T cells sorted from blood. Described subset: CD45RA+ positively selected. This chain links TRBV6-5 with TRBJ1-2; D is perhaps TRBD1 (6 bases). The receptor was isolated from a man between 18 and 35 years old in good health. The CDR3 is CASSAPGDGYTF. CDR3 bases: TGTGCCAGCAGTGCCCCAGGGGATGGCTACACCTTC.